This TCR beta chain originates from a study of T-cell reconstitution after alpha-beta-depleted transplantation in children. Findings of the study overall: Diversity of TCRbeta at day 60 was high in some patients, arising from surviving recipient T cells and thymic progenitors. Several hundred graft clones that had expanded were reportedly the source of alpha-beta T cells about two months after transplant. Newly produced T cells mostly accounted for T-cell counts and diversity one year post-transplant.

With respect to this clonotype: Its matching antigen is unknown.

The V and J ends lost 1 base and 4 bases respectively, with 11 bases between them. This CDR3 contains 15 residues. CDR1 is SGHAT and CDR2 is FQNNGV in the germline V gene. For TCRbeta, the library was prepared with unique molecular identifiers. Each CDR3 protein is one row after TCRdb ran MiXCR on the PCR reads. The top ten hold 95% to 98% of the sample, which has tens of thousands of distinct CDR3 sequences, approximately 43% seen once. This material consisted of PBMCs, mostly from graft donor cells, taken 360 days after TCRalphabeta/CD19-depleted stem cell transplant. The genes are TRBV11-2 and TRBJ2-1; D might be TRBD2 (7 bases). The TCR was taken from a male patient under 18 who had a stem cell transplant for acute lymphoblastic leukemia, so the T cells may come from the graft donor. CDR3 sequence reads: CASSLGGGEYNEQFF. For the CDR3, the DNA is TGTGCCAGCAGCTTAGGGGGGGGCGAATACAATGAGCAGTTCTTC.